These 13 T cell receptor beta chains came from one sample sequenced in a study of blood T cell repertoires in COVID-19. Repertoires were generated with immunoSEQ multiplex PCR, while TCRdb's copy carries only in-frame clones and drops some. The sample consists of around 400,000 clones, around 87% of them appearing once. The sequencing sample was made of peripheral blood. These receptors were taken from a woman in her sixties or seventies with COVID-19, enrolled during active disease.

This clone showed up just once. This chain connects TRBV19 to TRBJ1-6; 8 nucleotides line up with TRBD1. The CDR3 totals 12 residues. Germline values: CDR1 LNHDA, CDR2 SQIVND (reference sequence). V lost 8 bases to trimming and J lost 14 bases; unmatched junction nucleotides: 8. CDR3 loop: CASQAGGQSLHF. The CDR3 nucleotides are TGTGCCAGTCAAGCAGGGGGCCAATCCCTCCACTTT.

The chain has TRBV14 and TRBJ2-1; 7 positions match TRBD2. CDR3 length: 17 residues. The V segment lost 0 bases and the J segment 3 bases; nucleotides outside the gene matches: 8. CDR1 and CDR2 from the germline V gene are SGHDN and FVKESK. This CDR3 is CASSQDLGGGIYNEQFF. The CDR3 coding sequence is TGTGCCAGCAGCCAAGATTTGGGGGGGGGTATCTACAATGAGCAGTTCTTC.

Notes on this clone: The junction and the germline gene differ at one end; a read error may be behind it. The chain carries TRBV5-1 and TRBJ2-2; D is undetermined. Germline values: CDR1 SGHRS, CDR2 YFSETQ. This CDR3 is built from 14 residues. The CDR3 nucleotides read TGCGCCAGCAGCGACCCCAGGAACCCCGGGGAGCTGTTTTTT. This gives the protein CASSDPRNPGELFF.

The chain joins TRBV7-2 to TRBJ2-1; D perhaps matches TRBD2 (6 bases). Germline assignment: CDR1 SGHTA and CDR2 FQGNSA. The CDR3 sequence is 16 residues long. V gave up 5 bases and J gave up 1 base, with 15 bases separating them. This chain's CDR3 is CASSGGLLVSYNEQFF. The CDR3 nucleotides are TGTGCCAGCAGCGGGGGGTTACTAGTTTCCTACAATGAGCAGTTCTTC.

This chain uses TRBV28 with TRBJ2-3; D ambiguous. Between the trimmed V and J ends, which lost 6 bases and 0 bases, there was a span of 19 bases. Germline V gives CDR1 MDHEN, CDR2 SYDVKM. CDR3 size: 17 residues. CDR3 amino acids: CASSLAAITTSTDTQYF. CDR3 coding DNA: TGTGCCAGCAGCCTCGCCGCTATAACGACTAGCACAGATACGCAGTATTTT. Variable domain in full (rest from reference TRBV28 and TRBJ2-3): DVKVTQSSRYLVKRTGEKVFLECVQDMDHENMFWYRQDPGLGLRLIYFSYDVKMKEKGDIPEGYSVSREKKERFSLILESASTNQTSMYLCASSLAAITTSTDTQYFGPGTRLTVL.

The chain employs TRBV9 and TRBJ2-7; D might be TRBD2 (6 bases). CDR3 length: 14 residues. Germline CDR1 SGDLS, CDR2 YYNGEE. V was pared by 0 bases and J by 6 bases, with 13 bases between. The CDR3 nucleotides are TGTGCCAGCAGCGTAGCTGAACTAGCAGGCGAGCAGTACTTC. This codes for CASSVAELAGEQYF. The variable domain in full, with the rest retrieved from reference TRBV9 and TRBJ2-7, is DSGVTQTPKHLITATGQRVTLRCSPRSGDLSVYWYQQSLDQGLQFLIQYYNGEERAKGNILERFSAQQFPDLHSELNLSSLELGDSALYFCASSVAELAGEQYFGPGTRLTVT.

The chain is built from TRBV10-3 and TRBJ2-3; D ambiguous. Trimming stripped 0 bases from V and 7 bases from J, with 8 bases between. Germline values: CDR1 ENHRY, CDR2 SYGVKD. This CDR3 spans 13 amino acids. CDR3 sequence reads: CAISESVENTQYF. The CDR3 DNA reads TGTGCCATCAGTGAGTCAGTAGAAAATACGCAGTATTTT.

The chain has TRBV2 and TRBJ2-2, with 7 bases matching TRBD1. Germline V gene data show CDR1 as SNHLY and CDR2 as FYNNEI. Germline trimming cut 6 bases from V and 5 bases from J; bases unmatched to any gene: 9. CDR3 size: 15 residues. This chain's CDR3 is CASSRDRRRTGELFF. For the CDR3, the DNA is TGTGCCAGCAGCCGGGACAGACGTAGGACCGGGGAGCTGTTTTTT.

This sequence joins TRBV6-5 and TRBJ1-5, with 8 positions matching TRBD1. The CDR3 length is 15 residues. V lost 4 bases and J lost 4; bases outside the gene matches: 6. Germline V CDR1 and CDR2: MNHEY, SVGAGI. The CDR3 region is CASSFRTGWNQPQHF. The CDR3 DNA reads TGTGCCAGCAGTTTCCGGACAGGGTGGAATCAGCCCCAGCATTTT.

The rearrangement uses TRBV16 and TRBJ1-4; 9 bases fit TRBD1. This CDR3 contains 16 residues. Germline V gene lookup returns CDR1 KGHSY and CDR2 FQNENV. V lost 2 bases to trimming and J lost 9 bases; unmatched junction nucleotides: 10. As DNA, the CDR3 is TGTGCCAGCAGCCAACTCTTACCGGGACAGGGCAAAAAACTGTTTTTT. It translates to CASSQLLPGQGKKLFF.

The chain couples TRBV7-8 to TRBJ2-1, with 14 nucleotides matching TRBD2. The CDR3 loop spans 16 amino acids. Per the germline V gene, CDR1 is SGHVS and CDR2 is FQNEAQ. The V segment lost 5 bases and the J segment 8 bases; nucleotides outside the gene matches: 8. The CDR3 bases are TGTGCCAGCAGCACCCGACTAGCGGGGGGGCCCGATGAGCAGTTCTTC. Protein: CASSTRLAGGPDEQFF.

The chain has TRBV4-1 and TRBJ1-1; D is perhaps TRBD1 (6 bases). V gave up 2 bases and J gave up 4 bases, with 20 bases separating them. Germline V gene sequence: CDR1 MGHRA, CDR2 YSYEKL. The CDR3 contains 17 residues. For the CDR3, the DNA is TGCGCCAGCAGCCAACTCGGTTACCAACAGGGACCCACTGAAGCTTTCTTT. Amino acids: CASSQLGYQQGPTEAFF.

The genes are TRBV19 and TRBJ1-5; the D gene is possibly TRBD1 (6 bases). CDR3 length: 15 amino acids. The ends were cut back, 10 bases at V and 5 bases at J, with 21 bases in the middle. Germline loops: CDR1 LNHDA, CDR2 SQIVND (reference sequence). As DNA, the CDR3 is TGTGCCACTCACCTCCAGGGGAATGGGTATCAGCCCCAGCATTTT. It codes for CATHLQGNGYQPQHF.